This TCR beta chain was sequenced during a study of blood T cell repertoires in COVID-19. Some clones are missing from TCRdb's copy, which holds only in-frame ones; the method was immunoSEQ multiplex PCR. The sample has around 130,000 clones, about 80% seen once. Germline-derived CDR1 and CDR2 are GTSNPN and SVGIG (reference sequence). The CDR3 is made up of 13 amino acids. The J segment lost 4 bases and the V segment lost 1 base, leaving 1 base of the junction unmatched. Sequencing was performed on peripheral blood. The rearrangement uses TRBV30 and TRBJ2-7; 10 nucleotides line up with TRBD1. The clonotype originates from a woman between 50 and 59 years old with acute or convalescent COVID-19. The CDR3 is CAWSAGQGYEQYF. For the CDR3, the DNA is TGTGCCTGGAGTGCGGGACAGGGGTACGAGCAGTACTTC.